Listed below are T cell receptor beta chains from one sample, sequenced in a study of STAT3 mutations in large granular lymphocyte leukemia. Sequencing was performed with immunoSEQ multiplex PCR; in TCRdb, only in-frame clones are kept and a portion is missing. The sample includes some 10,000 clones, 70% to 90% of them seen just once. The specimen sequenced was peripheral blood mononuclear cells. The receptors shown here come from a man aged 60 to 75 with T-cell large granular lymphocyte leukemia. Some clones in this sample may be carry-over from other donors' samples. CDR3s include the opening cysteine and the closing phenylalanine or tryptophan. D genes are given only for firm matches. A row's size may be missing; if present it is once, few, many or a size class.

d_gene: TRBD2; v_gene: TRBV7-9; abundance: -; j_gene: TRBJ2-7; CDR3nt: TGTGCCAGCAGCCCATGGGGGGGGACTCAGGACGAGCAGTACTTC; CDR3aa: CASSPWGGTQDEQYF
d_gene: -; v_gene: TRBV2; abundance: -; j_gene: TRBJ2-3; CDR3nt: TGTGCCAGCAACAGGGAGACTAGCACAGATACGCAGTATTTT; CDR3aa: CASNRETSTDTQYF
d_gene: TRBD1; v_gene: TRBV4-2; abundance: -; j_gene: TRBJ2-6; CDR3nt: TGTGCCAGCAGCCAACATACCTGGGACAGGGGGAGCTCTGGGGCCAACGTCCTGACTTTC; CDR3aa: CASSQHTWDRGSSGANVLTF
d_gene: -; v_gene: TRBV7-9; abundance: once; j_gene: TRBJ2-3; CDR3nt: TGTGCCAGCACCAGGACACCGGTCGGAGATACGCAGTATTTT; CDR3aa: CASTRTPVGDTQYF
d_gene: TRBD2; v_gene: TRBV29-1; abundance: -; j_gene: TRBJ2-1; CDR3nt: TGCAGCGTTGATACTAGCGGGGTCTACAATGAGCAGTTCTTC; CDR3aa: CSVDTSGVYNEQFF
d_gene: -; v_gene: TRBV5-4; abundance: -; j_gene: TRBJ1-3; CDR3nt: TGTGTATGCAGGAGTGGAAACACCATATATTTT; CDR3aa: CVCRSGNTIYF
d_gene: -; v_gene: TRBV5-6; abundance: -; j_gene: TRBJ1-3; CDR3nt: TGTGCCAGCAGCATGGACAGTAGCTCTGGAAACACCATATATTTT; CDR3aa: CASSMDSSSGNTIYF
d_gene: TRBD1; v_gene: TRBV10-3; abundance: -; j_gene: TRBJ2-2; CDR3nt: TGTGCCATCACCGACAGGGGCACCGGGGAGCTGTTTTTT; CDR3aa: CAITDRGTGELFF
d_gene: -; v_gene: TRBV5-6; abundance: -; j_gene: TRBJ1-1; CDR3nt: TGTGCCAGCAGCTTGCGAGGAAATGAAGCTTTCTTT; CDR3aa: CASSLRGNEAFF
d_gene: TRBD1; v_gene: TRBV4-2; abundance: -; j_gene: TRBJ2-2; CDR3nt: TGTGCCAGCAGCCAGCAGGGGGCGCGGAACACCGGGGAGCTGTTTTTT; CDR3aa: CASSQQGARNTGELFF
d_gene: -; v_gene: TRBV5-1; abundance: -; j_gene: TRBJ2-3; CDR3nt: TGCGCCAGCAGCAATCCGGGCGGGACGCAGTATTTT; CDR3aa: CASSNPGGTQYF
d_gene: TRBD2; v_gene: TRBV28; abundance: -; j_gene: TRBJ2-3; CDR3nt: TGTGCCAGCAGTTTGAAGCGGGAGAGCTTCCGCTCAGATACGCAGTATTTT; CDR3aa: CASSLKRESFRSDTQYF
d_gene: -; v_gene: TRBV23-1; abundance: -; j_gene: TRBJ1-3; CDR3nt: TGCGCCAGCAGTCAAGACTTGAAAGGGAGAAACACCATATATTTT; CDR3aa: CASSQDLKGRNTIYF
d_gene: TRBD2; v_gene: TRBV18; abundance: -; j_gene: TRBJ2-3; CDR3nt: TGTGCCAGCTCACTTAGGCCCCCGGGAGGGGCAAACACAGATACGCAGTATTTT; CDR3aa: CASSLRPPGGANTDTQYF
d_gene: -; v_gene: TRBV7-9; abundance: -; j_gene: TRBJ1-4; CDR3nt: TGTGCCAGCAGCTTTGGGAATGAAAAACTGTTTTTT; CDR3aa: CASSFGNEKLFF
d_gene: TRBD1; v_gene: TRBV5-1; abundance: -; j_gene: TRBJ2-5; CDR3nt: TGCGCCAGCAGCCAAACAGGGGAAGAGACCCAGTACTTC; CDR3aa: CASSQTGEETQYF
d_gene: -; v_gene: TRBV7-2; abundance: -; j_gene: TRBJ1-1; CDR3nt: TGTGCCAGCAGCTTAGTGCGACAGCTCATGAACACTGAAGCTTTCTTT; CDR3aa: CASSLVRQLMNTEAFF
d_gene: -; v_gene: TRBV7-6; abundance: -; j_gene: TRBJ2-1; CDR3nt: TGTGCCAGCAGCCCGACGGGGAATGAGCAGTTCTTC; CDR3aa: CASSPTGNEQFF
d_gene: -; v_gene: TRBV5-4; abundance: few; j_gene: TRBJ1-1; CDR3nt: TGTGCCAGCAGCTTGGGGGGGGCGCGGTTAGACACTGAAGCTTTCTTT; CDR3aa: CASSLGGARLDTEAFF
d_gene: TRBD1; v_gene: TRBV30; abundance: -; j_gene: TRBJ1-1; CDR3nt: TGTGCCTGGAGTGTACTGGTCACAGGGGGACGTAGCACTGAAGCTTTCTTT; CDR3aa: CAWSVLVTGGRSTEAFF
d_gene: TRBD1; v_gene: TRBV11-3; abundance: -; j_gene: TRBJ2-7; CDR3nt: TGTGCCAGCAGTTCGACAGGGGGCAGTTACGAGCAGTACTTC; CDR3aa: CASSSTGGSYEQYF
d_gene: -; v_gene: TRBV5-4; abundance: few; j_gene: TRBJ2-2; CDR3nt: TGTGCCAGCAGCGAAGAGATCACCGGGGAGCTGTTTTTT; CDR3aa: CASSEEITGELFF
d_gene: TRBD1; v_gene: TRBV5-1; abundance: -; j_gene: TRBJ1-6; CDR3nt: TGCGCCAGCAGCTGGGGACAGGACGCGACAGATGATTCACCCCTCCACTTT; CDR3aa: CASSWGQDATDDSPLHF
d_gene: -; v_gene: TRBV7-2; abundance: -; j_gene: TRBJ2-1; CDR3nt: TGTGCCAGCAGCATAACCTTAGGCGATGAGCAGTTCTTC; CDR3aa: CASSITLGDEQFF
d_gene: -; v_gene: TRBV4-1; abundance: once; j_gene: TRBJ1-3; CDR3nt: TGCGCCAGCAGCCAAGATGGGGTGCCTGGAAACACCATATATTTT; CDR3aa: CASSQDGVPGNTIYF
d_gene: TRBD1; v_gene: TRBV6-6; abundance: -; j_gene: TRBJ1-2; CDR3nt: TGTGCCAGCAACCCCGGGACAGGGTCTAACTATGGCTACACCTTC; CDR3aa: CASNPGTGSNYGYTF
d_gene: -; v_gene: TRBV2; abundance: -; j_gene: TRBJ1-2; CDR3nt: TGTGCCAGCAGTGAAGCGCTTACAGAATACTATGGCTACACCTTC; CDR3aa: CASSEALTEYYGYTF
d_gene: TRBD2; v_gene: TRBV4-2; abundance: -; j_gene: TRBJ2-2; CDR3nt: TGTGCCAGCAGCCAAGATCCCTGGGGGGGTTGGATCGGGGAGCTGTTTTTT; CDR3aa: CASSQDPWGGWIGELFF
d_gene: -; v_gene: TRBV9; abundance: -; j_gene: TRBJ2-1; CDR3nt: TGTGCCAGCAGCGTAGCGGGGAATACCGGGTACAGTGAGCAGTTCTTC; CDR3aa: CASSVAGNTGYSEQFF
d_gene: TRBD2; v_gene: TRBV5-4; abundance: -; j_gene: TRBJ2-7; CDR3nt: TGTGCCAGCACTATGATGGGACTAGGGTACTACGAGCAGTACTTC; CDR3aa: CASTMMGLGYYEQYF
d_gene: -; v_gene: TRBV5-1; abundance: once; j_gene: TRBJ2-5; CDR3nt: TGCGCCAGCAGAATGGACACCGAAGCAGGGACCCAGTACTTC; CDR3aa: CASRMDTEAGTQYF
d_gene: -; v_gene: TRBV19; abundance: -; j_gene: TRBJ2-5; CDR3nt: TGTGCCAGTAGTATAAGGGTAGGGAGAGGGGGAGGGGTAGAGACCCAGTACTTC; CDR3aa: CASSIRVGRGGGVETQYF
d_gene: TRBD2; v_gene: TRBV5-8; abundance: -; j_gene: TRBJ2-3; CDR3nt: TGTGCCAGCAGCCCGGGACTAGCAGGCACAGATACGCAGTATTTT; CDR3aa: CASSPGLAGTDTQYF
d_gene: -; v_gene: TRBV18; abundance: -; j_gene: TRBJ2-2; CDR3nt: TGTGCCAGCTCACCGGGGGGACAGCCCCGCGCCGGGGAGCTGTTTTTT; CDR3aa: CASSPGGQPRAGELFF
d_gene: TRBD1; v_gene: TRBV6-5; abundance: -; j_gene: TRBJ1-2; CDR3nt: TGTGCCAGCGCCTCCACGGGGACAGATTATGGCTACACCTTC; CDR3aa: CASASTGTDYGYTF
d_gene: -; v_gene: TRBV7-9; abundance: -; j_gene: TRBJ1-5; CDR3nt: TGTGCCAGCAGCCCGAACAGTTTCAATCAGCCCCAGCATTTT; CDR3aa: CASSPNSFNQPQHF
d_gene: -; v_gene: TRBV13; abundance: -; j_gene: TRBJ2-7; CDR3nt: TGTGCCAGCAGCTTAGCGGTGGAGGACCCCTACGAGCAGTACTTC; CDR3aa: CASSLAVEDPYEQYF
d_gene: TRBD1; v_gene: TRBV5-1; abundance: -; j_gene: TRBJ2-4; CDR3nt: TGCGCCAGCAGCCTTGGGACAGGGGGAAACATTCAGTACTTC; CDR3aa: CASSLGTGGNIQYF
d_gene: -; v_gene: TRBV10-3; abundance: -; j_gene: TRBJ1-5; CDR3nt: TGTGCCATCAGTGACCCCGGGCGTGGCAATCAGCCCCAGCATTTT; CDR3aa: CAISDPGRGNQPQHF
d_gene: -; v_gene: TRBV27; abundance: -; j_gene: TRBJ1-2; CDR3nt: TGTGCCAGCAGTTTATCATCCAAAAGAGGTCTAGGCTACACCTTC; CDR3aa: CASSLSSKRGLGYTF
d_gene: -; v_gene: TRBV10-1; abundance: -; j_gene: TRBJ2-5; CDR3nt: TGCGCCAGCACCCGATCCGAGCCGTCCCGGGAGACCCAGTACTTC; CDR3aa: CASTRSEPSRETQYF
d_gene: TRBD1; v_gene: TRBV7-8; abundance: once; j_gene: TRBJ1-5; CDR3nt: TGTGCCAGCAGCCTCGGGCTTGCGCGGACAGGAGATCAGCCCCAGCATTTT; CDR3aa: CASSLGLARTGDQPQHF
d_gene: -; v_gene: TRBV6-1; abundance: -; j_gene: TRBJ2-7; CDR3nt: TGTGCCAGCACTCCTCGAATAGGGGATCGCCACGAGCAGTACTTC; CDR3aa: CASTPRIGDRHEQYF
d_gene: -; v_gene: TRBV18; abundance: -; j_gene: TRBJ1-2; CDR3nt: TGTGCCAGCTCACCTGCTGCAGGGGTATCTAACTATGGCTACACCTTC; CDR3aa: CASSPAAGVSNYGYTF
d_gene: -; v_gene: TRBV10-3; abundance: -; j_gene: TRBJ2-7; CDR3nt: TGTGCCATCAGTGCGGAGACAGTTACCTACGAGCAGTACTTC; CDR3aa: CAISAETVTYEQYF
d_gene: TRBD2; v_gene: TRBV4-3; abundance: -; j_gene: TRBJ2-2; CDR3nt: TGCGCCAGCAGCCAAGATTGGGGCAGCGGGGGGCTGTTTTTT; CDR3aa: CASSQDWGSGGLFF
d_gene: -; v_gene: TRBV27; abundance: -; j_gene: TRBJ2-6; CDR3nt: TGTGCCAGCAGTTTATGGGCGGCTGGGGCCAACGTCCTGACTTTC; CDR3aa: CASSLWAAGANVLTF
d_gene: -; v_gene: TRBV5-1; abundance: -; j_gene: TRBJ2-2; CDR3nt: TGCGCCAGCAGCTCCCGACAGAACACCGGGGAGCTGTTTTTT; CDR3aa: CASSSRQNTGELFF